Below are 3 T cell receptor beta chains sequenced from a single sample in a study of CD8 T cells in ankylosing spondylitis (dated by TCRdb to the late 2010s). What the study reported, not specific to this receptor: Blood from ankylosing spondylitis patients appeared to be characterized by a TCR beta motif made up of seven or eight highly homologous amino acid variants.

Library creation used 5' RACE. TCRdb lists the instrument as Illumina HiSeq 2500. The public reads were run again by TCRdb, first through fastp at Q25 and then through MiXCR, and only productive beta chains were kept. CDR3 protein sequences are deduplicated, and each keeps its most common genes and DNA. The sample table holds 650,000 to 800,000 distinct CDR3 sequences, of which 15% to 20% were seen once. The ten largest clones capture under 20% of the sample. No antigen is known for these receptors. The specimen was blood, either unsorted or a sorted T cell fraction (not recorded which). The receptors shown here come from a male donor with ankylosing spondylitis.

CDR3 nucleotide sequence: TGTGCCAGCAGTCCCAATAGCGGGAGGGTCACAGATACGCAGTATTTT. Translating gives CASSPNSGRVTDTQYF. The rearrangement joins TRBV2 to TRBJ2-3, with 11 bases fitting TRBD2. This CDR3 comprises 16 residues. The trim removed 5 bases at V and 2 bases at J, leaving 6 bases unmatched. Germline CDR1 reads SNHLY; CDR2 reads FYNNEI.

This clonotype appeared many times. This chain joins TRBV12-3 or TRBV12-4 and TRBJ1-1; 8 nucleotides align to TRBD1. The trim removed 6 bases at V and 4 bases at J, leaving 7 bases unmatched. There are 14 residues in the CDR3. CDR3 in amino acids: CASSPQGAGTEAFF. The CDR3 region has the DNA TGTGCCAGCAGCCCTCAGGGGGCCGGCACTGAAGCTTTCTTT.

This clonotype was observed a handful of times. This chain joins TRBV20-1 and TRBJ1-1; D is possibly TRBD1 (6 bases). The germline V gene encodes CDR1 DFQATT and CDR2 SNEGSKA (reference sequence). V dropped 0 bases and J dropped 7 bases, with 9 bases sitting between them. There are 12 residues in the CDR3. DNA of the CDR3: TGCAGTGCTAGAGATAACAGGGTTGAAGCTTTCTTT. As protein: CSARDNRVEAFF.